One and the same sample provided the 18 T cell receptor beta chains below, sequenced in a study of CD8 T cells in Susac syndrome (dated by TCRdb to about 2019). The receptor library was made with the immunoSEQ multiplex PCR assay. RNA was extracted using the RNeasy kit, and roughly 0.45 to 1 microgram was reverse transcribed with random hexamers. Clones were called with MiXCR by TCRdb after fastp trimmed the public reads at Q25, and only in-frame beta chains were retained. A single entry per CDR3 protein holds the most common genes and DNA from its merged rows. Within this sample are over 300,000 distinct CDR3 sequences, with about 92% of them counted one time only. Approximately 0.065% of the sample is held by the ten biggest clonotypes. Material for sequencing was CD4+ T cells from PBMCs. Receptor source: a human donor with multiple sclerosis.

The chain uses TRBV5-6 and TRBJ1-1; 7 bases align to TRBD1. The V gene's germline CDR1 is SGHDT and CDR2 YYEEEE. Trimming at V came to 4 bases and at J to 6 bases, leaving 12 bases not matched to a gene. The CDR3 covers 15 residues. CDR3 region: CASSQDRSRKAEAFF. CDR3 DNA: TGTGCCAGCAGCCAGGACAGGTCGAGAAAGGCTGAAGCTTTCTTT.

V gene TRBV5-1 combines with J gene TRBJ2-5; D unclear. V lost 4 bases and J lost 3, with 10 bases in between. The CDR3 consists of 13 residues. The germline CDR1 and CDR2 sequences are SGHRS and YFSETQ. CDR3 sequence reads: CASSLSLKETQYF. CDR3 nucleotide sequence: TGCGCCAGCAGCCTCTCTTTGAAAGAGACCCAGTACTTC.

The rearrangement links TRBV6-5 to TRBJ2-7; D is perhaps TRBD1 or TRBD2 (5 bases each). V was pared by 2 bases and J by 4 bases, with 12 bases between. Germline assignment: CDR1 MNHEY and CDR2 SVGAGI. CDR3 length: 14 residues. DNA of the CDR3: TGTGCCAGCAGTTACAGGGACGTTGGATACGAGCAGTACTTC. Translating gives CASSYRDVGYEQYF.

The chain couples TRBV28 to TRBJ2-7; D not resolved. There are 15 residues in the CDR3. Between the trimmed V and J ends, which lost 2 bases and 0 bases, there was a span of 11 bases. Germline-derived CDR1 and CDR2 are MDHEN and SYDVKM. CDR3 sequence (DNA): TGTGCCAGCAGTTTAACGACGCCCTACTCCTACGAGCAGTACTTC. Amino acid sequence: CASSLTTPYSYEQYF.

The chain has TRBV9 and TRBJ2-7, with D maybe TRBD2 (6 bases). This CDR3 is 13 amino acids long. The V end was cut by 0 bases, the J end by 6 bases, with 10 bases between. Looked up from germline, CDR1 is SGDLS and CDR2 is YYNGEE. CDR3 sequence: CASSVDLGGEQYF. Written as DNA, the CDR3 is TGTGCCAGCAGCGTAGATTTGGGAGGCGAGCAGTACTTC.

This chain joins TRBV18 and TRBJ2-5; 14 nucleotides align to TRBD2. Germline V CDR1 and CDR2: KGHSH, LQKENI. This CDR3 comprises 15 residues. The J segment lost 5 bases and the V segment lost 6 bases, leaving 5 bases of the junction unmatched. The CDR3 DNA reads as TGTGCCAGCTCGGGACTAGCGGGAGTCTTGGAGACCCAGTACTTC. This sequence encodes CASSGLAGVLETQYF.

V usage is TRBV12-3 or TRBV12-4 and J usage is TRBJ2-3, with a tentative D call TRBD2 (5 bases). Trimming took off 7 bases at V and 5 bases at J, with 16 bases between the two ends. CDR3 length: 14 amino acids. The CDR3 spells CASTPRAEGDTQYF. CDR3 nucleotide sequence: TGTGCCAGCACCCCGAGGGCTGAGGGAGATACGCAGTATTTT.

This chain links TRBV5-8 with TRBJ2-7, with D possibly matching TRBD1 (6 bases). V gave up 2 bases and J gave up 2 bases, with 8 bases separating them. The CDR3 has 13 residues. CDR1 and CDR2 (germline): SGHTS, YDEGEE. CDR3 sequence (DNA): TGTGCCAGCAGCTTCAACAGGGCCTACGAGCAGTACTTC. Its protein is CASSFNRAYEQYF.

V and J are TRBV4-2 and TRBJ1-1, with D uncertain. The CDR3 totals 14 residues. The germline V and J ends were trimmed by 0 bases and 5 bases, with 10 bases remaining between them. Germline V gene lookup returns CDR1 LGHNA and CDR2 YNFKEQ. The CDR3 DNA sequence: TGTGCCAGCAGCCAAGATCGGAGAGGAACTGAAGCTTTCTTT. Translated, it gives CASSQDRRGTEAFF.

This rearrangement joins TRBV29-1 to TRBJ2-3; D unresolved. Germline CDR1 SQVTM, CDR2 ANQGSEA. The V end was cut by 6 bases, the J end by 5 bases, with 18 bases between. CDR3 length: 14 residues. The chain's CDR3 is CSVDFRVSGDTQYF. The CDR3 nucleotides read TGCAGCGTGGATTTCCGAGTCAGTGGAGATACGCAGTATTTT.

The chain employs TRBV5-1 and TRBJ2-7, with 8 bases fitting TRBD1. The CDR3 is made up of 15 amino acids. Germline values: CDR1 SGHRS, CDR2 YFSETQ. The junction had 7 bases not matched to a gene; V was cut back by 3 bases and J by 2 bases. The CDR3 loop is CASSYGQGGTYEQYF. Written as DNA, the CDR3 is TGCGCCAGCAGCTACGGACAGGGCGGGACCTACGAGCAGTACTTC.

As to this clonotype: Germline and junction disagree at one end, which may indicate a read error. The V gene is TRBV7-7, the J gene TRBJ2-5, with 10 bases lining up with TRBD1. Germline CDR1 and CDR2: SSHAT and FNYEAQ (reference sequence). This CDR3 is built from 14 residues. Written as DNA, the CDR3 is TGTGCTAGCAGTCAGACAGGGGGCAGGGAGACCCAGTACTTC. Translation gives CASSQTGGRETQYF.

This clonotype appeared a few times. One end of the junction fails to match germline, which may point to a read error. The chain couples TRBV7-6 to TRBJ2-2; no firm D call. The germline V gene has CDR1 SGHVS and CDR2 FNYEAQ. The CDR3 covers 13 residues. In DNA form, the CDR3 reads TGTGCTAGCAGCTTAGGGAATAACGGGGAGCTGTTTTTT. Protein: CASSLGNNGELFF.

V gene TRBV25-1 combines with J gene TRBJ2-5; 7 nucleotides agree with TRBD1. Per germline, CDR1 MGHDK and CDR2 SYGVNS. V was pared by 3 bases and J by 5 bases, with 3 bases of the junction left unmatched. This CDR3 is built from 13 residues. CDR3 sequence reads: CASSERGPETQYF. CDR3 nucleotide sequence: TGTGCCAGCAGTGAGAGGGGGCCGGAGACCCAGTACTTC.

This clonotype appeared once. This rearrangement joins TRBV18 to TRBJ1-1; D not resolved. V shed 2 bases and J shed 0 bases, with 10 bases lying between them. This CDR3 comprises 15 residues. From germline, CDR1 is KGHSH and CDR2 LQKENI. The CDR3 DNA follows: TGTGCCAGCTCACCAACAACAGTCATGAACACTGAAGCTTTCTTT. Residues: CASSPTTVMNTEAFF.

The chain couples TRBV12-3 or TRBV12-4 to TRBJ1-5; weak D call: TRBD1 (5 bases). The CDR3 has 14 amino acids. Trimming cost V 7 bases and J 7 bases, with 17 bases left between them. The DNA of the CDR3 is TGTGCCAGCACCCCAACAGGCGGCCGACAGCCCCAGCATTTT. It translates to CASTPTGGRQPQHF.

V is TRBV15 and J is TRBJ2-5, with D possibly matching TRBD2 (6 bases). Trimming took off 3 bases at V and 5 bases at J, with 16 bases between the two ends. Germline V CDR1 and CDR2: LNHNV, YYDKDF (reference sequence). CDR3 length equals 15 residues. The CDR3 loop is CATSRSRDAWETQYF. The CDR3 DNA reads as TGTGCCACCAGCAGGTCGCGGGACGCGTGGGAGACCCAGTACTTC. Based on the CDR3 plus reference TRBV15 and TRBJ2-5, the full variable domain is DAMVIQNPRYQVTQFGKPVTLSCSQTLNHNVMYWYQQKSSQAPKLLFHYYDKDFNNEADTPDNFQSRRPNTSFCFLDIRSPGLGDTAMYLCATSRSRDAWETQYFGPGTRLLVL.

This chain uses TRBV5-1 with TRBJ1-2; a possible D gene is TRBD1 (6 bases). CDR3 length equals 16 residues. V was cut by 4 bases and J by 8 bases, with 24 bases left in between. CDR1 is SGHRS, CDR2 YFSETQ, per germline. This chain's CDR3 is CASSREPGQRLLGYTF. The CDR3 nucleotides read TGCGCCAGCAGCCGGGAGCCGGGACAACGCCTTTTGGGCTACACCTTC. Looking up the rest from reference TRBV5-1 and TRBJ1-2 gives the full variable domain: KAGVTQTPRYLIKTRGQQVTLSCSPISGHRSVSWYQQTPGQGLQFLFEYFSETQRNKGNFPGRFSGRQFSNSRSEMNVSTLELGDSALYLCASSREPGQRLLGYTFGSGTRLTVV.